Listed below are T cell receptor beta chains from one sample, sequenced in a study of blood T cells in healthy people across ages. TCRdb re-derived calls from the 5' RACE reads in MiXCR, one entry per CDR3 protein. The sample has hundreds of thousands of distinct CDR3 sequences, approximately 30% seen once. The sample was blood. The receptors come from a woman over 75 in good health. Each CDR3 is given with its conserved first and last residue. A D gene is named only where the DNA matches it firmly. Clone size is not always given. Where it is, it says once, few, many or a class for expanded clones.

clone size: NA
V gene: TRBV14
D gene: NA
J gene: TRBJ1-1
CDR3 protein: CASSQVRPEAFF
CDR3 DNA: TGTGCCAGCAGCCAAGTTCGACCCGAAGCTTTCTTT

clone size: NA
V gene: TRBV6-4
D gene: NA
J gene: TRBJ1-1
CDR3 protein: CASGGRSGPGPTEAFF
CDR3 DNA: TGTGCCAGCGGAGGCAGGTCGGGGCCCGGACCCACTGAAGCTTTCTTT

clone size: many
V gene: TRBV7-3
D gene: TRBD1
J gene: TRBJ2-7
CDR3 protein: CASSLRPTGYKQYF
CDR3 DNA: TGTGCCAGCAGCTTAAGACCGACAGGGTATAAGCAGTACTTC

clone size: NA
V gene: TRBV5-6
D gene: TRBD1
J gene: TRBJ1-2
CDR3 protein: CASSSETGADYGCTF
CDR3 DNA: TGTGCCAGCAGCTCCGAGACAGGGGCCGACTATGGCTGCACCTTC

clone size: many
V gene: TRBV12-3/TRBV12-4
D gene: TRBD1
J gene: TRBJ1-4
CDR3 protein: CASSSDRGRSEKLFF
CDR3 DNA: TGTGCCAGCAGTTCAGACAGGGGAAGAAGTGAAAAACTGTTTTTT

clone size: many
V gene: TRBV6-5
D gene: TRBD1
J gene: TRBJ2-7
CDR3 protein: CASSSPGQGTYEQYF
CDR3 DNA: TGTGCCAGCAGCTCTCCCGGACAGGGCACCTACGAGCAGTACTTC

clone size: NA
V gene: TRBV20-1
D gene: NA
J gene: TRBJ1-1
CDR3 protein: CSARDERQGTWGNTKAFF
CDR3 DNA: TGCAGTGCTAGAGATGAAAGGCAGGGGACATGGGGGAACACTAAAGCTTTCTTT

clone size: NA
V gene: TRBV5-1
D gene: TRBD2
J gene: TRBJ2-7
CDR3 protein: CASSLGGLAGASEQYF
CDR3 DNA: TGCGCCAGCAGCCTTGGGGGGCTAGCGGGAGCCTCCGAGCAGTACTTC

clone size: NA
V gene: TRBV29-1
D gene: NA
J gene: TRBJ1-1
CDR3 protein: CSVETGNTGAFF
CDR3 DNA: TGCAGCGTAGAGACAGGCAACACTGGAGCTTTCTTT

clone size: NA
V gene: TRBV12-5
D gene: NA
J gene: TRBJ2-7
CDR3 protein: CASGLDLGYEQYF
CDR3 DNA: TGTGCTAGTGGTTTGGACCTCGGTTACGAGCAGTACTTC

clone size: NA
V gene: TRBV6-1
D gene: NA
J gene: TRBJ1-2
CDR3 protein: CASSAVGYTF
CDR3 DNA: TGTGCCAGCAGTGCGGTTGGCTACACCTTC

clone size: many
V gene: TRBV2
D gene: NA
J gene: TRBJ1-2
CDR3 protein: CASSSGAQSRGYTF
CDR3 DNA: TGTGCCAGCAGTTCAGGGGCCCAATCACGCGGCTACACCTTC

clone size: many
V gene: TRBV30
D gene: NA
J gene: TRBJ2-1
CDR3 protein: CAWSVQGPTEQFF
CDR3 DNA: TGTGCCTGGAGTGTACAGGGCCCTACTGAGCAGTTCTTC

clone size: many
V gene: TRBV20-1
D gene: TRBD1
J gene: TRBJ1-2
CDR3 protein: CSARDLGQGTGNYGYTF
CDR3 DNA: TGCAGTGCTAGAGATCTGGGACAGGGGACCGGTAACTATGGCTACACCTTC

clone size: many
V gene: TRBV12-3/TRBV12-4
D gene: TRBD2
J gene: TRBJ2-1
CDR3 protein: CASSPINGGIRNEQFF
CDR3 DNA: TGTGCCAGCAGTCCGATTAACGGGGGGATAAGGAATGAGCAGTTCTTC

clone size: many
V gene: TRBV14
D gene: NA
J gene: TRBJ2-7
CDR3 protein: CASSQATLGTSYEQYF
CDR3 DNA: TGTGCCAGCAGCCAAGCCACCTTGGGGACCTCCTACGAGCAGTACTTC

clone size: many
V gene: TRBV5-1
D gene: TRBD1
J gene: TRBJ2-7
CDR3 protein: CASSGPGQGHEQYF
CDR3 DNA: TGCGCCAGCAGCGGTCCGGGACAGGGCCACGAGCAGTACTTC

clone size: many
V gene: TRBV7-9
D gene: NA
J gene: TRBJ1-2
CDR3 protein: CASSLSGKGYGYTF
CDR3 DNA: TGTGCCAGCAGCCTCTCAGGGAAAGGCTATGGCTACACCTTC

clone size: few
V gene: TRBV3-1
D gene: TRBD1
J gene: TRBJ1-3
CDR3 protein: CASSQERTGGNTIYF
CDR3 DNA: TGTGCCAGCAGCCAAGAGCGGACAGGGGGAAACACCATATATTTT

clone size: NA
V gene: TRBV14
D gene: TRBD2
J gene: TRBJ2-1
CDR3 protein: CASSPPGTSGQETQFF
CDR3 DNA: TGTGCCAGCAGCCCTCCCGGGACTAGCGGCCAAGAGACCCAGTTCTTC

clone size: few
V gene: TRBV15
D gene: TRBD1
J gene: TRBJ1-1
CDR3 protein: CATSTEQGVTEAFF
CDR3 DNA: TGTGCCACCAGCACGGAACAGGGGGTCACTGAAGCTTTCTTT

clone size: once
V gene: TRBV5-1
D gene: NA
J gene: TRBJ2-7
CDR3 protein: CTSSEGGYEQYF
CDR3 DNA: TGCACCAGCAGCGAGGGTGGATACGAGCAGTACTTC

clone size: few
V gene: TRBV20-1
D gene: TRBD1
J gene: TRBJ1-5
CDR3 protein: CSAWDRDQPQHF
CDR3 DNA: TGCAGTGCCTGGGACAGAGATCAGCCCCAGCATTTT

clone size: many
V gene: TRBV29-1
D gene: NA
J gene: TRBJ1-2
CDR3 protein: CSAIPGYTF
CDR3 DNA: TGCAGCGCTATTCCGGGCTACACCTTC

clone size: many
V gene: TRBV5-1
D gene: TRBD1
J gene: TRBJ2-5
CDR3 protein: CASSLAFRQGEETQYF
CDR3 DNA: TGCGCCAGCAGCTTGGCCTTTAGACAGGGGGAAGAGACCCAGTACTTC

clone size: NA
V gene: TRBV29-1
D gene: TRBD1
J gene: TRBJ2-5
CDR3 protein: CSATRDRVEQYF
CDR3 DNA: TGCAGCGCAACCCGGGACAGGGTAGAGCAGTACTTC

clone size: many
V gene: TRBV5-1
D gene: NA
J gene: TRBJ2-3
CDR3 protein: CASSFDGAADTQYF
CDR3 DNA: TGCGCCAGCAGCTTTGATGGGGCTGCAGATACGCAGTATTTT

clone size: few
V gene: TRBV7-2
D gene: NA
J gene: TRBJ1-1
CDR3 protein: CASSLARLATGRNTEAFF
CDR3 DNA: TGTGCCAGCAGCTTAGCACGACTCGCGACGGGGCGAAACACTGAAGCTTTCTTT

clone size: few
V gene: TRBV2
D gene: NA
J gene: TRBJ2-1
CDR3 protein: CASSEAGGRYNEQFF
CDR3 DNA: TGTGCCAGCAGTGAAGCTGGGGGGAGATACAATGAGCAGTTCTTC

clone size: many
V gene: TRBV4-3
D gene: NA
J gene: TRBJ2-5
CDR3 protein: CASSQDGGEETQYF
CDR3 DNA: TGCGCCAGCAGCCAAGATGGCGGGGAAGAGACCCAGTACTTC

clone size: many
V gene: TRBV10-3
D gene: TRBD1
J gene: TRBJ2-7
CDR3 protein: CASATGQTYEQYF
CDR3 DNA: TGTGCCAGCGCGACGGGACAGACCTACGAGCAGTACTTC

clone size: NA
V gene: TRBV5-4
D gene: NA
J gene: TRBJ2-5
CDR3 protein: CASSSQGGEETQYF
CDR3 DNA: TGTGCCAGCAGCTCACAGGGAGGGGAAGAGACCCAGTACTTC

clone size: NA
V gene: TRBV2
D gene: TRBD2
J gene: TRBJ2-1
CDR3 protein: CASSGGGVRNEQFF
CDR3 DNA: TGTGCCAGCAGTGGTGGGGGGGTAAGAAACGAGCAGTTCTTC

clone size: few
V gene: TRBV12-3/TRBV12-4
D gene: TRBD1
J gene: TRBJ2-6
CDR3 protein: CASRYYTGTGGSRGANVLTF
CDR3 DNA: TGTGCCAGCAGGTACTATACCGGGACAGGGGGCTCGAGGGGGGCCAACGTCCTGACTTTC

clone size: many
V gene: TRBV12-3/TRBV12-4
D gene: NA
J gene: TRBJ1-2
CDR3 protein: CASSFSGGYTF
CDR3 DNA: TGTGCCAGCAGTTTTTCCGGTGGCTACACCTTC

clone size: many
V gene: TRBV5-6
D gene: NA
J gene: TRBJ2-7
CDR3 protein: CASSRIGTAQHEQYF
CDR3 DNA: TGTGCCAGCAGCCGGATTGGGACCGCACAACACGAGCAGTACTTC

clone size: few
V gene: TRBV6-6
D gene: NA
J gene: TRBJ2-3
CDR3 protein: CASSYRGATDTQYF
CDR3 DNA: TGTGCCAGCAGTTACAGGGGAGCCACAGATACGCAGTATTTT

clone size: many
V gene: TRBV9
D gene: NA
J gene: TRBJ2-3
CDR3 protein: CASSVVQGGTDTQYF
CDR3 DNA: TGTGCCAGCAGCGTAGTACAGGGAGGCACAGATACGCAGTATTTT

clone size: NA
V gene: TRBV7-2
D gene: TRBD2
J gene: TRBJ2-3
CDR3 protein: CASSRRTSGGQKDTQYF
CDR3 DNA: TGTGCCAGCAGCCGGAGGACTAGCGGGGGGCAGAAAGATACGCAGTATTTT

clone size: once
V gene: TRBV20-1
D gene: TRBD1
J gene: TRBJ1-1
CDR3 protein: CSAKRDRNTEAFF
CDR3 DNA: TGCAGTGCTAAGAGGGACAGGAACACTGAAGCTTTCTTT

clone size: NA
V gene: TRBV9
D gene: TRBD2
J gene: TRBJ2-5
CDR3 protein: CASSVGGGARETQYF
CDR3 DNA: TGTGCCAGCAGCGTCGGCGGGGGGGCCAGAGAGACCCAGTACTTC

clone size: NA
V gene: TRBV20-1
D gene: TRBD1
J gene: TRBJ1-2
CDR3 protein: CSASTGGYNDYTF
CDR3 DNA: TGTAGTGCTTCTACAGGGGGCTACAATGACTACACCTTC

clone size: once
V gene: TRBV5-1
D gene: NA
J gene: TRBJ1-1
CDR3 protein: CASSLGSRALNTEAFF
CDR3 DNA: TGCGCCAGCAGCTTGGGGAGTAGGGCCCTGAACACTGAAGCTTTCTTT

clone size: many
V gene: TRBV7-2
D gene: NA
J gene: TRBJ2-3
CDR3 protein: CASSLVTGEGQYF
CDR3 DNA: TGTGCCAGCAGCTTAGTCACAGGCGAGGGGCAGTATTTT

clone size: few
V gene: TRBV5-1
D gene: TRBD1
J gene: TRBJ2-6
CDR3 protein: CASSLERTGSGANVLTF
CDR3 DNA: TGCGCCAGCAGCTTGGAAAGGACAGGGTCTGGGGCCAACGTCCTGACTTTC

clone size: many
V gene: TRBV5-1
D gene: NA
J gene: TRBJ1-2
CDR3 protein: CASSLAGQAGYGYTF
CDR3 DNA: TGCGCCAGCAGCTTGGCAGGACAAGCTGGCTATGGCTACACCTTC